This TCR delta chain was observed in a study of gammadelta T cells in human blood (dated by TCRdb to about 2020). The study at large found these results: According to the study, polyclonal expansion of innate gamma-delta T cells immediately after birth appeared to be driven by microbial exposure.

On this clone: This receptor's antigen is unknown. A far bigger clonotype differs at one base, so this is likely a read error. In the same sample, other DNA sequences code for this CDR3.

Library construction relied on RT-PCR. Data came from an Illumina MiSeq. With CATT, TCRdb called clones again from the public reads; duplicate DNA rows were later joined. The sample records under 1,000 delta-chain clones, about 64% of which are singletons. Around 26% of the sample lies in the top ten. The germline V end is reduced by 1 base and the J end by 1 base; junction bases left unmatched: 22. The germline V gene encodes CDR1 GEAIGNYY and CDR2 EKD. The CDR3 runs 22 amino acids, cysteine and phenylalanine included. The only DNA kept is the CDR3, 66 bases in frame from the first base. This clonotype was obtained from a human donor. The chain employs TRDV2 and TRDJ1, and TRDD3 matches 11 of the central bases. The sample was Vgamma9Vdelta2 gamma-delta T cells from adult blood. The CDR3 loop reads CACDTLLGDKLWTSVSTDKLIF. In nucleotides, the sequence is TGTGCCTGTGACACGTTACTGGGGGATAAGTTGTGGACATCTGTTAGCACCGATAAACTCATCTTT.